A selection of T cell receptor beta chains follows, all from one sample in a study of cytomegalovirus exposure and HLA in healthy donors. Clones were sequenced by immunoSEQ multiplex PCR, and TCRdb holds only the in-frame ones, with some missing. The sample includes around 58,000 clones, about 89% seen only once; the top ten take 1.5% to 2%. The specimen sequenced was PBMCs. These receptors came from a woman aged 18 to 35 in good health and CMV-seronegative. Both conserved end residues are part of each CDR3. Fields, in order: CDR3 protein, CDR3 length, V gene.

CASSLFGRMGDPNTDTQYF | 19 | TRBV28
CASSYTRGPQHF | 12 | TRBV7-8
CASSVRGLGTDTQYF | 15 | TRBV2
CASRPFVASGLYEQYF | 16 | TRBV5-6
CATATFSGANVLTF | 14 | TRBV25-1
CASSLYGGSTTDTQYF | 16 | TRBV5-8
CASSGYLDRGRPPDTQYF | 18 | TRBV6-1
CASSIQGRGSQETQYF | 16 | TRBV19
CASSPSGSNQPQHF | 14 | TRBV5-5
CASSAGQLGNTEAFF | 15 | TRBV7-8
CSAKGQNTGELFF | 13 | TRBV29-1
CAWSLGEQFF | 10 | TRBV30
CASSFGGVNTEAFF | 14 | TRBV7-9
CASSFLGQLNEQFF | 14 | TRBV7-2
CASSITGTSGAETQYF | 16 | TRBV9
CASSGRIGQGSNNEKLFF | 18 | TRBV9
CASSPRPGGFYGYTF | 15 | TRBV28
CASSLQGINQPQHF | 14 | TRBV19
CASSIASESSYNEQFF | 16 | TRBV19
CASSPHSDIGEVATEAFF | 18 | TRBV18
CATSRDLGAGQPQHF | 15 | TRBV15